A selection of T cell receptor beta chains follows, all from one sample in a study of beta chain features in type 1 diabetes. The repertoire was sequenced with immunoSEQ multiplex PCR; TCRdb's copy has only in-frame clones and lacks some. There are 120,000 or so clones in the sample; roughly 17% occur only once, and around 2.5% lies in the top ten. The sample taken for sequencing was central memory CD4+ T cells from blood. All receptors come from a man aged 25 to 40 with type 1 diabetes. Each CDR3 is given with its conserved first and last residue. Fields, in order: V gene, D gene, clone size, J gene, CDR3 length, CDR3 protein, CDR3 DNA. The D gene is left open where the match is weak. The size field is filled for only some rows; it gives once, few, many or a size class.

TRBV29-1	TRBD1	.	TRBJ1-2	13	CSVGQGQNYGYTF	TGCAGCGTTGGTCAGGGACAGAACTATGGCTACACCTTC
TRBV27	TRBD1	.	TRBJ2-1	18	CASRLGIGGQVAYNEQFF	TGTGCCAGCCGATTGGGGATCGGGGGACAGGTTGCCTACAATGAGCAGTTCTTC
TRBV7-2	.	.	TRBJ2-5	14	CASSLANNQETQYF	TGTGCCAGCAGCTTAGCGAACAACCAAGAGACCCAGTACTTC
TRBV9	TRBD2	.	TRBJ2-5	15	CASSVLGGYQETQYF	TGTGCCAGCAGCGTATTGGGGGGGTACCAAGAGACCCAGTACTTC
TRBV29-1	TRBD2	many	TRBJ2-2	14	CSVGLTSVDGELFF	TGCAGCGTTGGGTTGACTAGCGTTGACGGGGAGCTGTTTTTT
TRBV29-1	.	few	TRBJ2-1	12	CSARTAYNEQFF	TGCAGCGCCCGGACAGCCTACAATGAGCAGTTCTTC
TRBV18	TRBD1	.	TRBJ2-1	16	CASSPRQGSSYNEQFF	TGTGCCAGCTCACCACGACAGGGGAGCTCCTACAATGAGCAGTTCTTC
TRBV5-1	.	.	TRBJ2-5	13	CASSLGFQETQYF	TGCGCCAGCAGCTTGGGGTTCCAAGAGACCCAGTACTTC
TRBV7-2	.	.	TRBJ2-2	14	CASTQTVFTGELFF	TGTGCCAGCACCCAAACGGTTTTCACCGGGGAGCTGTTTTTT
TRBV4-1	TRBD2	once	TRBJ2-1	16	CASSPRGLAGGNEQFF	TGCGCCAGCAGCCCTAGAGGACTAGCGGGGGGGAATGAGCAGTTCTTC
TRBV27	.	few	TRBJ2-5	11	CASSHGETQYF	TGTGCCAGCTCCCACGGGGAGACCCAGTACTTC
TRBV7-2	TRBD2	few	TRBJ2-3	16	CASILRASGGLDTQYF	TGTGCCAGCATCCTTAGGGCTAGCGGGGGTTTAGATACGCAGTATTTT